What follows are 12 T cell receptor beta chains derived from one specimen sequenced in a study of blood T cell repertoires in COVID-19. Assay: immunoSEQ multiplex PCR; the TCRdb copy retains only in-frame clones and omits some. Among about 87,000 clones listed, around 82% were seen once. The sample comprised peripheral blood. The receptors shown here come from an elderly woman with COVID-19, enrolled during active disease.

The genes are TRBV7-2 and TRBJ1-1, with no clear D. The V and J ends lost 2 bases and 0 bases respectively, with 4 bases between them. The CDR3 is 13 residues long. Germline V gene sequence: CDR1 SGHTA, CDR2 FQGNSA. CDR3 sequence: CASSLYMNTEAFF. The CDR3 nucleotides are TGTGCCAGCAGCTTATACATGAACACTGAAGCTTTCTTT. The full variable domain, rest sourced from reference TRBV7-2 and TRBJ1-1, is GAGVSQSPSNKVTEKGKDVELRCDPISGHTALYWYRQSLGQGLEFLIYFQGNSAPDKSGLPSDRFSAERTGGSVSTLTIQRTQQEDSAVYLCASSLYMNTEAFFGQGTRLTVV.

V usage is TRBV24-1 and J usage is TRBJ2-3; possible D gene TRBD1, 6 bases. The CDR3 extends over 17 amino acids. V dropped 4 bases and J dropped 0 bases, with 16 bases sitting between them. Germline loops: CDR1 KGHDR, CDR2 SFDVKD. The CDR3 is CATSDPRGNGSTDTQYF. CDR3 nucleotides: TGTGCCACCAGTGACCCCAGGGGAAATGGGAGCACAGATACGCAGTATTTT.

CDR3: CASSPNRGTDYEQYF. For the CDR3, the DNA is TGTGCCAGCTCACCCAACAGGGGTACCGATTACGAGCAGTACTTC. The J gene is TRBJ2-7, the V gene TRBV18; 7 nucleotides align to TRBD1. V lost 3 bases to trimming and J lost 4 bases; unmatched junction nucleotides: 9. The CDR3 runs 15 residues. CDR1 is KGHSH and CDR2 is LQKENI in the germline V gene.

This clone came up a few times. The chain is built from TRBV4-1 and TRBJ2-6, with 7 bases lining up with TRBD1. J lost 2 bases, V lost 1 base, and 5 bases had no gene match. The CDR3 totals 17 residues. CDR1 is MGHRA and CDR2 is YSYEKL in the germline V gene. CDR3 region: CASSQAPTGAGANVLTF. CDR3 coding DNA: TGCGCCAGCAGCCAAGCGCCAACAGGGGCTGGGGCCAACGTCCTGACTTTC.

This clone was seen more than once but under ten times. The J gene is TRBJ2-5, the V gene TRBV5-1; D is possibly TRBD1 (5 bases). CDR1 is SGHRS, CDR2 YFSETQ, per germline. V dropped 2 bases and J dropped 1 base, with 6 bases sitting between them. The CDR3 totals 13 residues. The CDR3 protein is CASSFGAQETQYF. The CDR3 DNA reads as TGCGCCAGCAGCTTTGGGGCCCAAGAGACCCAGTACTTC.

The chain has TRBV30 and TRBJ1-6; 7 bases match TRBD1. The V gene's germline CDR1 is GTSNPN and CDR2 SVGIG (reference sequence). The junction had 10 bases not matched to a gene; V was cut back by 5 bases and J by 9 bases. This CDR3 is 14 amino acids long. CDR3 sequence reads: CAWQGGAARSPLHF. The CDR3 nucleotides read TGTGCCTGGCAAGGGGGCGCCGCTCGTTCACCCCTCCACTTT.

CDR3 region: CASSLERQGYEQYF. In DNA, the CDR3 is TGTGCCAGCAGCTTAGAAAGGCAGGGTTACGAGCAGTACTTC. The gene calls are TRBV7-8 and TRBJ2-7; maybe TRBD1 (5 bases). Trimming took off 1 base at V and 4 bases at J, with 11 bases between the two ends. Germline V gene data show CDR1 as SGHVS and CDR2 as FQNEAQ. The CDR3 extends over 14 amino acids.

This rearrangement joins TRBV7-8 to TRBJ1-2; 10 bases are a match to TRBD1. V shed 4 bases, J shed 5 bases, and the junction held 7 bases outside the gene matches. CDR3 length: 15 residues. CDR1 is SGHVS and CDR2 is FQNEAQ in the germline V gene. The CDR3 sequence is CASSSRQGALYGYTF. The CDR3 nucleotides are TGTGCCAGCAGCTCCCGACAGGGGGCCCTTTATGGCTACACCTTC.

V and J are TRBV28 and TRBJ1-2; 7 nucleotides agree with TRBD1. Losses at the gene ends were 8 bases for V and 4 bases for J; bases not matched to a gene: 7. The CDR3 extends over 13 amino acids. Germline V gene data show CDR1 as MDHEN and CDR2 as SYDVKM. CDR3 loop: CASEEQGTYGYTF. The CDR3 bases are TGTGCCAGCGAGGAACAGGGGACCTATGGCTACACCTTC.

The J gene is TRBJ2-7, the V gene TRBV5-6, with 7 bases matching TRBD1. The V and J ends lost 4 bases and 5 bases, in that order; junction bases with no gene match: 9. The CDR3 runs to 14 residues. Germline loops: CDR1 SGHDT, CDR2 YYEEEE. The CDR3 sequence is CASSPPTGHHEQYF. The CDR3 DNA reads as TGTGCCAGCAGCCCCCCGACAGGGCACCACGAGCAGTACTTC.

The chain joins TRBV7-3 to TRBJ2-3; 10 positions agree with TRBD2. The CDR3 consists of 16 residues. Unmatched junction bases numbered 2, after V lost 1 base and J lost 1 base. Germline V gene sequence: CDR1 SGHTA, CDR2 FQGTGA. The CDR3 is CASSLRGTSGTDTQYF. CDR3 sequence (DNA): TGTGCCAGCAGCTTAAGAGGGACTAGCGGCACAGATACGCAGTATTTT.

V gene TRBV4-3 combines with J gene TRBJ1-2; D might be TRBD1 (5 bases). The ends were cut back, 0 bases at V and 0 bases at J, with 14 bases in the middle. The V gene's germline CDR1 is LGHNA and CDR2 YSLEER. The CDR3 sequence is 17 residues long. DNA of the CDR3: TGCGCCAGCAGCCAAGAAGTTCACAGGTTAGCTAACTATGGCTACACCTTC. It translates to CASSQEVHRLANYGYTF.